Below are 7 T cell receptor beta chains sequenced from a single sample in a study of blood T cell repertoires in COVID-19. Data came from immunoSEQ multiplex PCR; TCRdb stores just in-frame clones and leaves some out. The sample lists about 140,000 clones, 75% to 85% seen once, with about 4% in the top ten. The specimen sequenced was peripheral blood. The source of these receptors is an elderly woman with acute or convalescent COVID-19.

V is TRBV2 and J is TRBJ1-2; D is ambiguous. The CDR3 runs to 16 residues. Germline CDR1 SNHLY, CDR2 FYNNEI. With 4 bases removed from V and 3 bases from J, the gap between germline ends came to 18 bases. The CDR3 bases are TGTGCCAGCAGTGGACAACCCGAAACCGCGCACTATGGCTACACCTTC. This codes for CASSGQPETAHYGYTF.

This chain links TRBV18 with TRBJ1-5; 8 bases align to TRBD1. This CDR3 spans 14 amino acids. Germline trimming cut 1 base from V and 4 bases from J; bases unmatched to any gene: 0. Germline values: CDR1 KGHSH, CDR2 LQKENI. CDR3 sequence reads: CASSPRTGNQPQHF. The CDR3 nucleotides are TGTGCCAGCTCACCACGGACAGGGAATCAGCCCCAGCATTTT.

The chain joins TRBV27 to TRBJ2-3, with TRBD2 matching over 7 bases. V was clipped by 8 bases and J by 2 bases; unmatched bases: 10. The CDR3 spans 15 residues. Germline V gene sequence: CDR1 MNHEY, CDR2 SMNVEV (reference sequence). DNA for the CDR3: TGTGCCAGCTCTAGGACTAGGATAATCACAGATACGCAGTATTTT. This gives the protein CASSRTRIITDTQYF.

This clone was picked up one time. J is TRBJ1-4 and V is TRBV10-2; 9 bases map to TRBD1. CDR3 size: 17 residues. The germline CDR1 and CDR2 sequences are WSHSY and SAAADI. J gave up 0 bases and V 4 bases, and 6 bases lay outside the gene matches. CDR3 sequence: CASSAGQGLSTNEKLFF. CDR3 in DNA: TGCGCCAGCAGTGCGGGACAGGGTTTGTCAACTAATGAAAAACTGTTTTTT.

The CDR3 DNA reads as TGTGCCAGCAGCTTAGGTTTTTACAGGGGGAACACCGGGGAGCTGTTTTTT. Residues: CASSLGFYRGNTGELFF. The V call is TRBV11-2, the J call TRBJ2-2; 7 nucleotides match TRBD1. CDR3 size: 17 residues. The germline V gene has CDR1 SGHAT and CDR2 FQNNGV. Losses at the gene ends were 1 base for V and 1 base for J; bases not matched to a gene: 6.

This clone was seen just once. The V gene is TRBV28, the J gene TRBJ1-4; the match to TRBD1 covers 9 bases. This CDR3 is built from 14 residues. Germline V gives CDR1 MDHEN, CDR2 SYDVKM. V dropped 5 bases and J dropped 5; count of bases not matched to a gene: 3. CDR3 residues: CASSPDRGNEKLFF. The CDR3 DNA is TGTGCCAGCAGTCCGGACAGGGGAAATGAAAAACTGTTTTTT.

The chain links TRBV4-1 to TRBJ1-5; D is ambiguous. The CDR3 has 18 residues. The germline V gene encodes CDR1 MGHRA and CDR2 YSYEKL. V dropped 2 bases and J dropped 7 bases, with 24 bases sitting between them. The CDR3 here is CASSQTLREDLGYQPQHF. CDR3 DNA sequence: TGCGCCAGCAGCCAAACTCTTCGGGAGGATCTGGGATACCAGCCCCAGCATTTT.